Below are 21 T cell receptor beta chains sequenced from a single sample in a study of control samples from healthy donors and cancer patients. Measured with immunoSEQ multiplex PCR; TCRdb has only the in-frame clones, and not every one. Of about 140,000 clones listed, roughly 92% were seen once; the top ten hold about 11%. The source material was blood. Receptors were obtained from a man aged 30 to 39 in good health.

J is TRBJ1-1 and V is TRBV6-6; D may be TRBD1 (6 bases). The V gene lost 2 bases and the J gene lost 3 bases, with 13 bases spanning the gap. The V gene's germline CDR1 is MNHNY and CDR2 SVGAGI (reference sequence). The CDR3 has 15 amino acids. CDR3 bases: TGTGCCAGCAGTTACGTCCAGGGGATCGACACTGAAGCTTTCTTT. Translation gives CASSYVQGIDTEAFF.

CDR3 nucleotides: TGTGCCAGCAGCCACGGAGGAATAGGCACAGATACGCAGTATTTT. Protein product: CASSHGGIGTDTQYF. The rearrangement joins TRBV7-9 to TRBJ2-3; D perhaps matches TRBD2 (5 bases). Trimming cost V 5 bases and J 1 base, with 13 bases left between them. Germline V gene sequence: CDR1 SEHNR, CDR2 FQNEAQ (reference sequence). There are 15 residues in the CDR3.

The chain carries TRBV16 and TRBJ2-2, with 8 positions matching TRBD1. V dropped 3 bases and J dropped 7; count of bases not matched to a gene: 7. Per the germline V gene, CDR1 is KGHSY and CDR2 is FQNENV. The CDR3 sequence is 15 residues long. The CDR3 region is CASSQQGASVGELFF. The DNA for the CDR3 is TGTGCCAGCAGCCAGCAGGGGGCCTCGGTCGGGGAGCTGTTTTTT.

The chain has TRBV20-1 and TRBJ2-7, with no clear D. The CDR3 is 11 amino acids. V was clipped by 5 bases and J by 6 bases, with 11 bases between them. The V gene's germline CDR1 is DFQATT and CDR2 SNEGSKA (reference sequence). The CDR3 loop is CSAVFNGEQYF. CDR3 in DNA: TGCAGTGCTGTCTTTAACGGCGAGCAGTACTTC.

This sequence joins TRBV30 and TRBJ2-3; D is uncertain. Trimming removed 7 bases from V and 2 bases from J, with 13 bases in between. This CDR3 is built from 13 residues. Germline CDR1 GTSNPN, CDR2 SVGIG (reference sequence). The CDR3 sequence: CASPIGYTDTQYF. The DNA for the CDR3 is TGTGCCTCCCCCATAGGGTACACAGATACGCAGTATTTT.

This sequence joins TRBV7-9 and TRBJ2-1, with a tentative D call TRBD1 (6 bases). The CDR3 consists of 14 residues. V lost 2 bases to trimming and J lost 6 bases, with 11 bases between them. CDR1 and CDR2 from the germline V gene are SEHNR and FQNEAQ (reference sequence). The CDR3 here is CASSLKGGFNEQFF. The DNA for the CDR3 is TGTGCCAGCAGCTTAAAAGGGGGATTCAATGAGCAGTTCTTC.

The chain uses TRBV28 and TRBJ1-1; 12 nucleotides agree with TRBD1. From germline, CDR1 is MDHEN and CDR2 SYDVKM. V shed 2 bases, J shed 5 bases, and the junction held 9 bases outside the gene matches. CDR3 size: 17 residues. The CDR3 bases are TGTGCCAGCAGTTTACTGGGACAGGGGGCTTTATCGACTGAAGCTTTCTTT. Its protein product is CASSLLGQGALSTEAFF.

This chain uses TRBV18 with TRBJ1-1; 7 bases are shared with TRBD1. This CDR3 spans 13 amino acids. Trimming at V came to 5 bases and at J to 3 bases, leaving 3 bases not matched to a gene. Germline V CDR1 and CDR2: KGHSH, LQKENI. The CDR3 protein is CASSSGGYTEAFF. The CDR3 nucleotides are TGTGCCAGCTCATCAGGGGGATACACTGAAGCTTTCTTT. Supplemented by reference TRBV18 and TRBJ1-1, the full variable domain reads NAGVMQNPRHLVRRRGQEARLRCSPMKGHSHVYWYRQLPEEGLKFMVYLQKENIIDESGMPKERFSAEFPKEGPSILRIQQVVRGDSAAYFCASSSGGYTEAFFGQGTRLTVV.

This CDR3 is CAWSVSWSYEQYF. The CDR3 DNA follows: TGTGCCTGGAGTGTATCGTGGAGCTACGAGCAGTACTTC. The rearrangement links TRBV30 to TRBJ2-7, with no clear D. CDR3 size: 13 residues. V lost 0 bases and J lost 3, with 9 bases in between. Germline V CDR1 and CDR2: GTSNPN, SVGIG (reference sequence).

The genes are TRBV5-4 and TRBJ2-3; D is possibly TRBD1 (5 bases). Trimming removed 3 bases from V and 1 base from J, with 9 bases in between. CDR1 and CDR2 (germline): SGHNT, YYREEE (reference sequence). The CDR3 is 14 residues long. CDR3 DNA sequence: TGTGCCAGCAGCTCTAAGACAGGCACAGATACGCAGTATTTT. Translation: CASSSKTGTDTQYF.

The rearrangement links TRBV27 to TRBJ2-7; TRBD1 agrees at 8 bases. The germline CDR1 and CDR2 sequences are MNHEY and SMNVEV (reference sequence). The CDR3 has 17 residues. Trimming took 4 bases from V and 3 from J; bases not matched to a gene: 14. CDR3 DNA: TGTGCCAGCAGTTATCGACAGGGGCCTCAAGCCCACTACGAGCAGTACTTC. It encodes CASSYRQGPQAHYEQYF.

V and J are TRBV28 and TRBJ2-7, with 7 bases fitting TRBD1. V shed 6 bases, J shed 6 bases, and the junction held 5 bases outside the gene matches. Germline V lookup: CDR1 MDHEN, CDR2 SYDVKM. The CDR3 runs to 12 residues. CDR3 in DNA: TGTGCCAGCAGCCGGACAGGAGGCGAGCAGTACTTC. Its translation: CASSRTGGEQYF.

The chain carries TRBV12-3 or TRBV12-4 and TRBJ2-1; 7 bases line up with TRBD2. CDR3 length: 12 amino acids. V gave up 6 bases and J gave up 10 bases; unmatched junction bases: 6. The CDR3 DNA follows: TGTGCCAGCAGCATACCCGGGGGGGAGCAGTTCTTC. Its translation: CASSIPGGEQFF.

J is TRBJ2-2 and V is TRBV2; D unclear. CDR3 length equals 11 residues. V was trimmed by 4 bases and J by 9 bases, leaving 6 bases between them. Germline V gene sequence: CDR1 SNHLY, CDR2 FYNNEI. The CDR3 reads CASSVARELFF. Written as DNA, the CDR3 is TGTGCCAGCAGTGTAGCCCGGGAGCTGTTTTTT.

This chain connects TRBV4-2 to TRBJ2-6; D gene ambiguous. V was shortened by 1 base and J by 0 bases, with 7 bases between the two germline ends. Per the germline V gene, CDR1 is LGHNA and CDR2 is YNFKEQ. The CDR3 spans 16 residues. This CDR3 reads CASSQGVSSGANVLTF. CDR3 coding DNA: TGTGCCAGCAGCCAAGGTGTTAGCTCTGGGGCCAACGTCCTGACTTTC.

V gene TRBV7-9 combines with J gene TRBJ1-5; 8 nucleotides line up with TRBD1. CDR1 and CDR2 (germline): SEHNR, FQNEAQ (reference sequence). The CDR3 covers 18 residues. Trimming took 3 bases from V and 3 from J; bases not matched to a gene: 13. The CDR3 region is CASSFWGRGRLDNQPQHF. The CDR3 DNA is TGTGCCAGCAGCTTCTGGGGCAGGGGGCGGTTGGACAATCAGCCCCAGCATTTT.

The chain links TRBV19 to TRBJ2-2, with 10 bases aligning to TRBD1. Germline V gene sequence: CDR1 LNHDA, CDR2 SQIVND (reference sequence). This CDR3 spans 17 amino acids. V lost 4 bases, J lost 4 bases, and 9 bases stayed unmatched. The CDR3 is CASSRLDRGLGTGELFF. The CDR3 region has the DNA TGTGCCAGTAGTAGACTCGACAGGGGGCTCGGCACCGGGGAGCTGTTTTTT.

V gene TRBV18 combines with J gene TRBJ2-7; D uncertain. V shed 1 base and J shed 3 bases, with 13 bases lying between them. The CDR3 has 15 residues. Per the germline V gene, CDR1 is KGHSH and CDR2 is LQKENI. CDR3 nucleotides: TGTGCCAGCTCACCACGCCAGCGAGGCGGCTACGAGCAGTACTTC. Amino acids: CASSPRQRGGYEQYF.

A remark on this clone: This sample also contains other DNA sequences that code for the same CDR3. V usage is TRBV18 and J usage is TRBJ1-2; possible D gene TRBD1, 5 bases. This CDR3 has 14 residues. Germline V gene lookup returns CDR1 KGHSH and CDR2 LQKENI. Trimming stripped 0 bases from V and 2 bases from J, with 7 bases between. CDR3 in DNA: TGTGCCAGCTCACCACCGACAGTAAACTATGGCTACACCTTC. The encoded protein is CASSPPTVNYGYTF. Full variable domain (missing parts from reference TRBV18 and TRBJ1-2): NAGVMQNPRHLVRRRGQEARLRCSPMKGHSHVYWYRQLPEEGLKFMVYLQKENIIDESGMPKERFSAEFPKEGPSILRIQQVVRGDSAAYFCASSPPTVNYGYTFGSGTRLTVV.

V and J are TRBV11-2 and TRBJ2-5, with D possibly matching TRBD2 (5 bases). The V gene lost 5 bases and the J gene lost 5 bases, with 15 bases spanning the gap. The CDR3 consists of 14 residues. CDR1 and CDR2 from the germline V gene are SGHAT and FQNNGV. In nucleotides, the CDR3 is TGTGCCAGCAGCCGACGTACTAGTTCTGAGACCCAGTACTTC. Translated: CASSRRTSSETQYF.

This clone was picked up one time. The V gene is TRBV6-1, the J gene TRBJ1-1; D uncertain. V lost 3 bases to trimming and J lost 2 bases, with 7 bases between them. This CDR3 is built from 13 residues. Germline V gene data show CDR1 as MNHNS and CDR2 as SASEGT. CDR3 loop: CASSEGGNTEAFF. The CDR3 coding sequence is TGTGCCAGCAGTGAGGGTGGCAACACTGAAGCTTTCTTT.